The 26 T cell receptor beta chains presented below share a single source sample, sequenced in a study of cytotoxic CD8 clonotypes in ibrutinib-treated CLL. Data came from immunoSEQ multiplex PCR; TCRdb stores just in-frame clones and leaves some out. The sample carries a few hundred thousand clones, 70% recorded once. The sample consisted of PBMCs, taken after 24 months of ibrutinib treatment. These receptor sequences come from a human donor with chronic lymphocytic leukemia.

The CDR3 region has the DNA TGTGCCAGTAGTTTCGGGTTCGGTAATGAAAAACTGTTTTTT. As protein: CASSFGFGNEKLFF. This rearrangement joins TRBV19 to TRBJ1-4; D is unclear. V gave up 5 bases and J gave up 4 bases, with 11 bases separating them. The CDR3 spans 14 residues. The V gene's germline CDR1 is LNHDA and CDR2 SQIVND (reference sequence).

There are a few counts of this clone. CDR3 loop: CATKGLDPYEQYF. CDR3 in DNA: TGTGCCACCAAAGGACTAGATCCCTACGAGCAGTACTTC. The rearrangement links TRBV10-3 to TRBJ2-7, with 7 bases identical to TRBD2. J was trimmed by 2 bases and V by 10 bases; bases with no gene match: 8. Germline CDR1 is ENHRY and CDR2 is SYGVKD. The CDR3 has 13 residues.

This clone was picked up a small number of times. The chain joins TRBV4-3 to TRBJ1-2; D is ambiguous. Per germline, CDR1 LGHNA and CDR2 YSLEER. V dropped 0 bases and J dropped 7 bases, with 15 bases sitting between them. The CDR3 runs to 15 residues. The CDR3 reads CASSQEEEGIGGYTF. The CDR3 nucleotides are TGCGCCAGCAGCCAAGAGGAAGAAGGGATTGGTGGCTACACCTTC.

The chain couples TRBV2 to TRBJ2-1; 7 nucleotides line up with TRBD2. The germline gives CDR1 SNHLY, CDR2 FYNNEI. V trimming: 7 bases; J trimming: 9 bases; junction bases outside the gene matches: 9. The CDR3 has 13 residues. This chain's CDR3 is CASTWEGRAEQFF. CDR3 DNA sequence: TGTGCCAGCACGTGGGAGGGCCGTGCTGAGCAGTTCTTC.

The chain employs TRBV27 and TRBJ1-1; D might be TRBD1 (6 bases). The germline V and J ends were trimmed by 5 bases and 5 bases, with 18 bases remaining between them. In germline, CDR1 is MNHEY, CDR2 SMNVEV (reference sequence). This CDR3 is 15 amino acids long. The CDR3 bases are TGTGCCAGCAGTGGGGTAACCGAAGGGGGAACTGAAGCTTTCTTT. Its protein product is CASSGVTEGGTEAFF.

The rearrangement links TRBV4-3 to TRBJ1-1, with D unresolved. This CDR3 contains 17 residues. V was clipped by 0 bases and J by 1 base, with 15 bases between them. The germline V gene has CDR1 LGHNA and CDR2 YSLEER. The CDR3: CASSQDTLGRKNTEAFF. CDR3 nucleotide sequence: TGCGCCAGCAGCCAAGATACGCTGGGCAGGAAGAACACTGAAGCTTTCTTT.

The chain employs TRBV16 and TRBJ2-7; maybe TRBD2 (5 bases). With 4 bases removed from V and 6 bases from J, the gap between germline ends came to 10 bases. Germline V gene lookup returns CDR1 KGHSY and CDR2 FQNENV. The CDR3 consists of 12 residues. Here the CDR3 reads CASSLGVSEQYF. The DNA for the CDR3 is TGTGCCAGCAGCCTCGGGGTCTCCGAGCAGTACTTC. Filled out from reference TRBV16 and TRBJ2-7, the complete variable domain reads GEEVAQTPKHLVRGEGQKAKLYCAPIKGHSYVFWYQQVLKNEFKFLISFQNENVFDETGMPKERFSAKCLPNSPCSLEIQATKLEDSAVYFCASSLGVSEQYFGPGTRLTVT.

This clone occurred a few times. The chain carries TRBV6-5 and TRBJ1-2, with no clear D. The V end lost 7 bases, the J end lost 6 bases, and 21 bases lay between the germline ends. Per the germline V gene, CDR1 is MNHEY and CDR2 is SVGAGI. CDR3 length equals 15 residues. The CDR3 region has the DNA TGTGCCAGCATGATGAGTGGCGCAGAGTGGAATGGCTACACCTTC. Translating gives CASMMSGAEWNGYTF.

Here the CDR3 reads CASSQDNQGYNEQFF. DNA for the CDR3: TGCGCCAGCAGCCAAGATAATCAGGGGTACAATGAGCAGTTCTTC. The chain uses TRBV4-3 and TRBJ2-1, with D tentatively TRBD1 (6 bases). With 0 bases removed from V and 4 bases from J, the gap between germline ends came to 10 bases. The CDR3 spans 15 residues. CDR1 is LGHNA and CDR2 is YSLEER in the germline V gene.

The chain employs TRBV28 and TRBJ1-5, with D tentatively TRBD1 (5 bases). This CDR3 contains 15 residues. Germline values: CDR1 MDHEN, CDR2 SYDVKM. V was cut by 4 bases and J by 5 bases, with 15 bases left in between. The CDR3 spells CASSSLTVTYQPQHF. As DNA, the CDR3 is TGTGCCAGCAGTTCCCTGACAGTTACCTATCAGCCCCAGCATTTT. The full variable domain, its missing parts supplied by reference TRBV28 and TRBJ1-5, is DVKVTQSSRYLVKRTGEKVFLECVQDMDHENMFWYRQDPGLGLRLIYFSYDVKMKEKGDIPEGYSVSREKKERFSLILESASTNQTSMYLCASSSLTVTYQPQHFGDGTRLSIL.

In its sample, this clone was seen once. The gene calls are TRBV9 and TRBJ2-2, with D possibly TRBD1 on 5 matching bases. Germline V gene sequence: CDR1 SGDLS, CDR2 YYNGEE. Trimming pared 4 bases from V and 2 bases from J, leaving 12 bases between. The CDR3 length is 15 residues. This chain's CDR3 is CASSTAWGNTGELFF. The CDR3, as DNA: TGTGCCAGCAGCACCGCGTGGGGCAACACCGGGGAGCTGTTTTTT.

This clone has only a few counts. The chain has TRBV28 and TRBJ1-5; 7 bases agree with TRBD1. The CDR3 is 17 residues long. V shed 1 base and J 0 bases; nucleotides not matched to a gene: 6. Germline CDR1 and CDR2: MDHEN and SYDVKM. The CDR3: CASSLLTGLTSNQPQHF. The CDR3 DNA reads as TGTGCCAGCAGTTTATTGACAGGGCTTACTAGCAATCAGCCCCAGCATTTT.

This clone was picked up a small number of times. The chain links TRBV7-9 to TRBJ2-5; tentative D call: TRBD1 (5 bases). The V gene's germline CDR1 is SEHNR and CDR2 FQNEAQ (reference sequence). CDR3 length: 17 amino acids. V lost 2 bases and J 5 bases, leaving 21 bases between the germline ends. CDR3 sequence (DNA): TGTGCCAGCAGCTTAAACTATGGGCAGGGTTTGAGGGAGACCCAGTACTTC. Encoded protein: CASSLNYGQGLRETQYF.

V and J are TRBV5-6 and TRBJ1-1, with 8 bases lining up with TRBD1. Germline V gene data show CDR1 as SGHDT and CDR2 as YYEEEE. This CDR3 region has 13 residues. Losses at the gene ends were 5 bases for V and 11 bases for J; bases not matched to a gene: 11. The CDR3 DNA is TGTGCCAGCAGACTGACAGGGGATACGCGGGCTTTCTTT. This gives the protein CASRLTGDTRAFF. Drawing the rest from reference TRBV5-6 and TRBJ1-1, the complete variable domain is DAGVTQSPTHLIKTRGQQVTLRCSPKSGHDTVSWYQQALGQGPQFIFQYYEEEERQRGNFPDRFSGHQFPNYSSELNVNALLLGDSALYLCASRLTGDTRAFFGQGTRLTVV.

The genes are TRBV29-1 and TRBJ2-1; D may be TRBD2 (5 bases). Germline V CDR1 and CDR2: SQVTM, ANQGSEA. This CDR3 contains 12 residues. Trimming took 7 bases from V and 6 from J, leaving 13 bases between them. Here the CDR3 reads CSARRRPNEQFF. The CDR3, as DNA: TGCAGCGCACGGAGGAGACCCAATGAGCAGTTCTTC.

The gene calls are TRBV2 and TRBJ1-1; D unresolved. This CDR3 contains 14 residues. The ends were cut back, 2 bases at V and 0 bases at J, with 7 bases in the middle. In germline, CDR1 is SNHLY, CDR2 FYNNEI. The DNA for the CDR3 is TGTGCCAGCAGTGAACTGAGGTTGAACACTGAAGCTTTCTTT. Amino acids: CASSELRLNTEAFF.

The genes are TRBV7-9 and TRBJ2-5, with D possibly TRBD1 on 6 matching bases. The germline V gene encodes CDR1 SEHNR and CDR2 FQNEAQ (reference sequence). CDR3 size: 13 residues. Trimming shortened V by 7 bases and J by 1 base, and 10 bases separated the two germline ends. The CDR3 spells CASNRDTQETQYF. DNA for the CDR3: TGTGCCAGCAACCGGGACACCCAAGAGACCCAGTACTTC.

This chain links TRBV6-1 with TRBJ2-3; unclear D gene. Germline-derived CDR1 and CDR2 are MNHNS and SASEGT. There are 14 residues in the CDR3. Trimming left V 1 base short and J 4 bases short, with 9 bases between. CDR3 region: CASSEGIVPDTQYF. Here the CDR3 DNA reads TGTGCCAGCAGTGAAGGAATAGTCCCAGATACGCAGTATTTT.

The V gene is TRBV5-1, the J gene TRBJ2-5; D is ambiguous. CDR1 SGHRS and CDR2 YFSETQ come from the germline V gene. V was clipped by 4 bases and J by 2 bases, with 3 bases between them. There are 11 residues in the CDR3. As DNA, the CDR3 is TGCGCCAGCAGCACACAAGAGACCCAGTACTTC. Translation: CASSTQETQYF.

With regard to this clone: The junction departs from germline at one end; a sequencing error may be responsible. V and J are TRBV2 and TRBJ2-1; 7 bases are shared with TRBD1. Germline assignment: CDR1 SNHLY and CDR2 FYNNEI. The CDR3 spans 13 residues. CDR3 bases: TGTGCCAGTCGACAGGGAACCTACAATGAACAGTTCTTC. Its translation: CASRQGTYNEQFF.

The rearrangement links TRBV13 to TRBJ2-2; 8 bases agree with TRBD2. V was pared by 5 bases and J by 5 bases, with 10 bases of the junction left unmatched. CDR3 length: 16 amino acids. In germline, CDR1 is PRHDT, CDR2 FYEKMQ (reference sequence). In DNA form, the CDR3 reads TGTGCCAGCAGCCCCACGGGGACTAGGAGAACCGGGGAGCTGTTTTTT. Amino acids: CASSPTGTRRTGELFF.

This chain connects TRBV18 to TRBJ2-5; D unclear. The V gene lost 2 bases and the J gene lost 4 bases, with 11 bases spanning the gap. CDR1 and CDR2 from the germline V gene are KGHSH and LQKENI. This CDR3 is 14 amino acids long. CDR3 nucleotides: TGTGCCAGCTCACCAACGCCCAGAATAGAGACCCAGTACTTC. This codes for CASSPTPRIETQYF.

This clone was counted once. The CDR3 loop reads CASSHGQASYEQYF. The CDR3 DNA follows: TGCGCCAGCAGCCACGGACAGGCCTCCTACGAGCAGTACTTC. V usage is TRBV4-3 and J usage is TRBJ2-7; the match to TRBD1 covers 7 bases. J gave up 0 bases and V 3 bases, and 2 bases lay outside the gene matches. Germline lookup yields CDR1 LGHNA and CDR2 YSLEER. The CDR3 is 14 residues long.

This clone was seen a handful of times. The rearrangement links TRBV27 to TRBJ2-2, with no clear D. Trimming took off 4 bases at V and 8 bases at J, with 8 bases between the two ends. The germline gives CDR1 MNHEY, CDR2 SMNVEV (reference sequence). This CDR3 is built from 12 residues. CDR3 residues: CASSSLGGELFF. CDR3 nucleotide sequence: TGTGCCAGCAGTTCGCTGGGGGGGGAGCTGTTTTTT.

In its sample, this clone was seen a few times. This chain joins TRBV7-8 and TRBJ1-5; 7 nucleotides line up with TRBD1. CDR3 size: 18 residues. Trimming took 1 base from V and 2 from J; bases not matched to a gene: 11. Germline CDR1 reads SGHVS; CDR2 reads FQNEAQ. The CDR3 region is CASSLGPFDRVRNQPQHF. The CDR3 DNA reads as TGTGCCAGCAGCTTAGGACCTTTCGACAGGGTTCGCAATCAGCCCCAGCATTTT.

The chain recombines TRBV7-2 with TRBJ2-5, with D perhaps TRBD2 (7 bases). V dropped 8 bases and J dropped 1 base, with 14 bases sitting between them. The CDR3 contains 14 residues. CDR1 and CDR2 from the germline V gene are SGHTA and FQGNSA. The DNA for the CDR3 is TGTGCCAGCTTAAGGGGGAGGGCCCAAGAGACCCAGTACTTC. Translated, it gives CASLRGRAQETQYF.